The next 15 T cell receptor beta chains were all read from a single sample in a study of cytomegalovirus exposure and HLA in healthy donors. The primer mix had 60 Vbeta and 13 Jbeta primers. Sequencing was performed with immunoSEQ multiplex PCR; in TCRdb, only in-frame clones are kept and a portion is missing. The sample lists 100,000 or so clones, around four fifths occurring once. The sample comprised PBMCs. The origin of the receptors is a woman aged 40 to 50 in good health and CMV-seropositive.

The CDR3 loop is CASREVAGKSNEQFF. The CDR3 nucleotides read TGTGCCAGCAGGGAGGTTGCGGGGAAGTCCAATGAGCAGTTCTTC. The chain joins TRBV5-8 to TRBJ2-1; perhaps TRBD2 as D (6 bases). Trimming removed 5 bases at V and 6 bases at J, with 18 bases between. The CDR3 covers 15 residues. Germline V lookup: CDR1 SGHTS, CDR2 YDEGEE.

This clone is a singleton in its sample. The V and J genes are TRBV9 and TRBJ2-1, with 14 positions matching TRBD2. Unmatched junction bases numbered 5, after V lost 4 bases and J lost 5 bases. Germline V CDR1 and CDR2: SGDLS, YYNGEE. The CDR3 is made up of 16 amino acids. The CDR3 region has the DNA TGTGCCAGCAGCCCCCGACTAGCGGGGGGGGACAATGAGCAGTTCTTC. This encodes CASSPRLAGGDNEQFF.

This clone came up a few times. This chain links TRBV2 with TRBJ1-3; 7 positions match TRBD1. From germline, CDR1 is SNHLY and CDR2 FYNNEI. This CDR3 is built from 17 residues. The junction had 10 bases not matched to a gene; V was cut back by 4 bases and J by 1 base. CDR3 coding DNA: TGTGCCAGCAGTGCTAGGACAGGCCTATTTTCTGGAAACACCATATATTTT. Translated, it gives CASSARTGLFSGNTIYF.

The chain couples TRBV6-4 to TRBJ1-6; 10 bases are shared with TRBD1. This CDR3 spans 16 amino acids. Germline trimming cut 7 bases from V and 8 bases from J; bases unmatched to any gene: 11. Per germline, CDR1 MRHNA and CDR2 SNTAGT. The CDR3 spells CASILDRGGMDSPLHF. The CDR3 region has the DNA TGTGCCAGCATCCTGGACAGGGGGGGTATGGATTCACCCCTCCACTTT.

The CDR3: CASRGLTGKGNTEAFF. DNA of the CDR3: TGTGCCAGCAGGGGGTTGACAGGAAAGGGGAACACTGAAGCTTTCTTT. This sequence joins TRBV25-1 and TRBJ1-1, with D maybe TRBD1 (6 bases). The V gene lost 6 bases and the J gene lost 1 base, with 18 bases spanning the gap. Germline V lookup: CDR1 MGHDK, CDR2 SYGVNS. CDR3 size: 16 residues.

This rearrangement joins TRBV2 to TRBJ1-1; 7 nucleotides line up with TRBD1. Germline assignment: CDR1 SNHLY and CDR2 FYNNEI. CDR3 size: 17 residues. CDR3 coding DNA: TGTGTTACTATAAGGAGCCCCGGGACAGATATGAACACTGAAGCTTTCTTT. Amino acid sequence: CVTIRSPGTDMNTEAFF.

The sample holds a few counts of this clone. DNA for the CDR3: TGTGCCAGCAGCTTGTCAGAGAACACTGAAGCTTTCTTT. This codes for CASSLSENTEAFF. The rearrangement joins TRBV5-8 to TRBJ1-1; D gene ambiguous. Trimming took off 1 base at V and 1 base at J, with 5 bases between the two ends. Per germline, CDR1 SGHTS and CDR2 YDEGEE. This CDR3 contains 13 residues.

The V gene is TRBV29-1, the J gene TRBJ1-2; D is perhaps TRBD1 (6 bases). Germline loops: CDR1 SQVTM, CDR2 ANQGSEA. Trimming took off 6 bases at V and 4 bases at J, with 15 bases between the two ends. The CDR3 is 13 residues long. CDR3 residues: CSVDARGTYGYTF. The CDR3 DNA follows: TGCAGCGTAGACGCTAGGGGGACCTATGGCTACACCTTC.

CDR3 nucleotides: TGTGCCAGCAGCCCTTACGCAGGGGCAAACTACGAGCAGTACTTC. This sequence encodes CASSPYAGANYEQYF. The gene calls are TRBV7-8 and TRBJ2-7; a possible D gene is TRBD1 (6 bases). The CDR3 extends over 15 amino acids. The germline V gene has CDR1 SGHVS and CDR2 FQNEAQ. V shed 5 bases and J shed 3 bases, with 17 bases lying between them.

The chain employs TRBV2 and TRBJ2-2; TRBD2 aligns across 7 bases. CDR1 is SNHLY and CDR2 is FYNNEI in the germline V gene. The J segment lost 5 bases and the V segment lost 7 bases, leaving 4 bases of the junction unmatched. This CDR3 has 13 residues. The CDR3 nucleotides read TGTGCCAGCATGGGACTATCTACCGGGGAGCTGTTTTTT. It yields the protein CASMGLSTGELFF.

This clone was recorded a few times. The V and J genes are TRBV4-1 and TRBJ1-2; D not certain. This CDR3 region has 16 residues. The germline V gene encodes CDR1 MGHRA and CDR2 YSYEKL. Between the trimmed V and J ends, which lost 0 bases and 2 bases, there was a span of 13 bases. CDR3 in DNA: TGCGCCAGCAGCCAAGAACAAAGTACAGCAAACTATGGCTACACCTTC. Protein product: CASSQEQSTANYGYTF.

The chain joins TRBV5-1 to TRBJ2-7; TRBD2 matches at 16 bases. V dropped 5 bases and J dropped 5; count of bases not matched to a gene: 13. This CDR3 region has 18 residues. In germline, CDR1 is SGHRS, CDR2 YFSETQ. This chain's CDR3 is CASRRGLAGGPSENEQYF. The CDR3 nucleotides read TGCGCCAGCAGGAGGGGACTAGCGGGAGGGCCCTCGGAAAACGAGCAGTACTTC.

This rearrangement joins TRBV7-6 to TRBJ1-2; D perhaps matches TRBD1 (6 bases). This CDR3 spans 14 amino acids. Per germline, CDR1 SGHVS and CDR2 FNYEAQ. The germline V and J ends were trimmed by 5 bases and 4 bases, with 14 bases remaining between them. CDR3 in DNA: TGTGCCAGCAGCCCTCAGGACAGTTCCTATGGCTACACCTTC. Amino acid sequence: CASSPQDSSYGYTF. The whole variable domain, filled in from reference TRBV7-6 and TRBJ1-2, reads GAGVSQSPRYKVTKRGQDVALRCDPISGHVSLYWYRQALGQGPEFLTYFNYEAQQDKSGLPNDRFSAERPEGSISTLTIQRTEQRDSAMYRCASSPQDSSYGYTFGSGTRLTVV.

V is TRBV7-9 and J is TRBJ2-5; TRBD1 aligns across 8 bases. After removal of 5 bases from V and 2 bases from J, the junction contained 4 bases not matched to a gene. This CDR3 region has 14 residues. The germline CDR1 and CDR2 sequences are SEHNR and FQNEAQ (reference sequence). Written as DNA, the CDR3 is TGTGCCAGCAGCCGTGGACAGGGTCAAGAGACCCAGTACTTC. Translation: CASSRGQGQETQYF.

This clone was seen a few times. The rearrangement links TRBV7-9 to TRBJ1-4; D remains ambiguous. Germline values: CDR1 SEHNR, CDR2 FQNEAQ (reference sequence). V was pared by 0 bases and J by 5 bases, with 10 bases between. This CDR3 is 15 amino acids long. This CDR3 reads CASSLAQEGNEKLFF. DNA of the CDR3: TGTGCCAGCAGCTTAGCGCAGGAGGGAAATGAAAAACTGTTTTTT.